This TCR beta chain was recorded in a study of blood T cell repertoires in COVID-19. About the study: Italy, Spain and the United States were the sources of the convalescent and acute COVID-19 samples. T cells, B-cell-depleted T cells, or PBMCs provided the cDNA or gDNA that served as material.

This CDR3 has 16 amino acids. Germline-derived CDR1 and CDR2 are SEHNR and FQNEAQ (reference sequence). Germline trimming cut 4 bases from V and 1 base from J; bases unmatched to any gene: 4. As processed by the authors: Amplification of reference gene primers provided the estimated nucleated cell counts. Sequencing used immunoSEQ multiplex PCR; TCRdb keeps in-frame clones, though not all of them. D and trimming were read from the DNA, whereas the V and J calls and clone size are those reported in that table. The sample shows 150,000 to 200,000 clones, 74% of them seen only once. The sequenced material came from peripheral blood. This clonotype originated in an elderly woman with acute or convalescent COVID-19. V and J are TRBV7-9 and TRBJ1-4; 9 nucleotides agree with TRBD1. The CDR3 bases are TGTGCCAGCAGCTCGCCGGGACAGGGAACTAATGAAAAACTGTTTTTT. It is translated as CASSSPGQGTNEKLFF. The variable domain in full, with the rest retrieved from reference TRBV7-9 and TRBJ1-4, is DTGVSQNPRHKITKRGQNVTFRCDPISEHNRLYWYRQTLGQGPEFLTYFQNEAQLEKSRLLSDRFSAERPKGSFSTLEIQRTEQGDSAMYLCASSSPGQGTNEKLFFGSGTQLSVL.